This entry is about one TCR beta chain. This clone turned up a few times. Its antigen is still unknown. Within one base of it there is no much larger clone, and no base qualities were kept. The cohort consisted of 650 to 700 healthy bone marrow donors. Cohort members were all nominally healthy when sampled, although unrecorded immune exposures were likely present. The donor was CMV seronegative and was included in the group of a few hundred seronegative cohort members. Every donor gave a peripheral blood sample, and the peripheral blood mononuclear cells from that sample were used for TCR beta sequencing. The Qiagen DNeasy Blood Extraction Kit was used to extract genomic DNA from the blood cell samples. This entry belongs to a study of cytomegalovirus exposure and HLA in healthy donors (dated by TCRdb to about 2017). For the wider study: An earlier analysis of roughly 500 of the donors reported 250 to 350 Gb of sequence data and around 120 million unique TCR beta sequences obtained from some 170 million T cells. Typing coverage differed by locus: A, B, C, DRB1 and DQB1 were typed in roughly 620-640 donors, DQA1 in 522, DPA1 in roughly 590, and DPB1 in approximately 450. Every discovery cohort repertoire had been produced on one sequencing platform. A later analysis re-analyzed previously published TCR beta repertoires from approximately 670 donors and added high-resolution HLA genotyping to study TCR occurrence patterns. The genetic ancestry cluster associated with self-reported Caucasian donors included about 84% of the 300 to 450 genotyped donors. Along with the approximately 620-subject first cohort, a separate validation cohort of over a hundred different subjects was used. To predict cytomegalovirus infection status, the study combined high-throughput TCR immunosequencing, statistical association of individual TCRs with disease status, and machine learning. An early release covering some 640 HLA-typed donors comprised roughly 300 gigabases of sequencing data and around 85 million unique TCR sequences. Four to six DR-DQ haplotypes were handled as single units for association and clustering, since linkage in the cohort was strong. Using immunosequencing, the study profiled T cell repertoires from about 610 subjects and related those repertoires to cytomegalovirus serostatus. An earlier analysis of 587 of the donors used high-throughput TCR beta sequencing to judge whether each TCR beta V gene segment behaved as functional or pseudogenic. Both class I and class II loci were covered by HLA typing, at four-digit resolution. The aim of the study was to test whether cataloging public T cell receptors could identify signatures of past pathogen exposure. Donor age, sex, ethnicity and CMV serostatus were compiled alongside the repertoire data. Genome-wide SNP genotypes for about three fifths of the roughly 700 donors were used in a later genetic analysis, which treated that subset as a discovery cohort. Rather than using new phenotypic data, the later analysis identified candidate immune exposures from TCR beta sequences and from how often those sequences occurred across donors. Among about 400 genotyped donors of the cohort, an average of about 220,000 unique TCR beta nucleotide sequences was sequenced per donor, of which roughly 17% were non-productive. Summary of the overall study and its limitations: The study gave a list of 150 to 200 TCR beta chains associated with cytomegalovirus. In a later analysis, the rate of TCR association differed among HLA loci, with DRB1 alleles having the most associated TCRs and HLA-C alleles having the fewest. A later analysis found that HLA-associated TCR beta chains were more clonally expanded and had lower generation probabilities than equally common non-associated chains. Because the 87-base-pair reads could not distinguish some IMGT-functional V segments, including TRBV6-2 and TRBV6-3, those segments were excluded. HLA typing was unavailable for some donors at each locus, so association tests used only the typed subset. Several of the top co-occurrence clusters appeared to be linked to parvovirus B19, influenza, CMV and Epstein-Barr virus, according to a later analysis. When HLA alleles, especially DR and DQ, strongly co-occurred, TCR associations were difficult to assign to individual alleles. Immune exposure information for the cohort was limited to CMV serostatus. In an earlier analysis of under 600 of the donors, most TCR beta V segments were observed in productive rearrangements about 90% or about 30% of the time, broadly matching IMGT annotations. Specific HLA alleles were associated with over 15,000 TCR beta sequences at a false discovery rate of 0.05 in a later analysis. In a later genetic analysis, a missense DCLRE1C variant was associated with V-gene and J-gene trimming of TCR beta chains, and the association was replicated in an independent cohort. A later genetic analysis reported fewer N-insertions in productive TCRs among donors in an Asian-associated ancestry cluster than the roughly 700-donor mean. A further reported finding was that TCR beta sequences accurately predicted the HLA-A and HLA-B alleles for most subjects in the first cohort. Cytomegalovirus status was reported to be diagnosed by the classifier with high specificity and sensitivity in both the original and validation cohorts. A few of the identified cytomegalovirus-associated TCR beta chains were confirmed in vitro to be specific for cytomegalovirus antigens. Most TCR sequences were seen in very few donors, while some public TCRs were found in many individuals. In this cohort, only TCR beta chains were sequenced, and detectable features were limited by the absence of alpha or paired-chain data. Sequencing depth was assumed to be roughly uniform across donors in the presence/absence analyses, though that assumption may not hold. Most CMV-associated TCR beta chains appeared to be HLA-restricted in a later analysis, and the HLA associations seemed to be driven largely by CMV exposure. The earlier analysis of around 600 of the donors excluded around 17 rarely observed V segments, including chromosome 9 orphons, because counts were too low. It was suggested by the authors that the approach could potentially be generalized to other disease states and immunological phenotypes. Linkage disequilibrium might explain the correlated functional status among segregating V segments, but an unknown experimental factor could not be ruled out. A group of highly shared sequence variants was considered likely to be a technical artifact of the sequencing pipeline.

The library was generated by the immunoSEQ multiplex PCR assay. The multiplex PCR relied on a mix of 60 forward primers for TCR Vbeta segments and 13 reverse primers for TCR Jbeta segments. The CDR3 region of rearranged TCR beta genes was amplified from genomic DNA with a multiplex PCR assay. The amplified TCR beta libraries were sequenced on the Illumina HiSeq System as 87-base-pair reads. The source study handled its data this way. A later analysis tallied 75 million to 95 million unique TCR beta chains across the 666 repertoires, and 10 million to 11 million of those chains were shared by two or more donors. To remove PCR and sequencing errors, raw reads were error-corrected and collapsed into unique sequences using a nearest-neighbor algorithm that merged closely related sequences. To assign V, D and J gene segments, CDR3 sequences were aligned to IMGT reference sequences. For a sequence to be retained, a match of at least six nucleotides to both a V gene segment and a J gene segment was required. A rearrangement was called productive if the CDR3 had no stop codons and remained in frame with V and J, and every other rearrangement was called non-productive. Following IMGT convention, CDR3 was defined as the stretch from the second conserved V-encoded cysteine to the conserved J-encoded phenylalanine. In an earlier analysis of roughly 580 of the donors, sequences lacking an unambiguous match to a single V gene segment were excluded. In an earlier analysis of 500 to 750 of the donors, V segments were called functional above 56.7% productive rearrangements and were called segregating when the between-donor standard deviation exceeded 5%. A statistical classification framework was built to diagnose cytomegalovirus status from the catalog of TCR beta chain sequences. A later analysis assigned V and J genes by comparing TCR nucleotide sequences with IMGT/GENE-DB human TR gene sequences. The TCRdist pipeline was used in a later analysis to assign CDR3 sequences and most-parsimonious VDJ recombination scenarios. In a later analysis, each TCR beta chain was defined by its CDR3 amino acid sequence together with its V-gene family, and reads lacking a unique V-gene family were excluded. To address suspected cross-contamination and a sequencing artifact, a later analysis removed around 590 highly shared, low-generation-probability nucleotide sequences. A later analysis calculated a clonal expansion index for each public chain from normalized within-repertoire ranks of inferred template counts. In a later analysis, generation probabilities were computed using a VDJ recombination model fitted to out-of-frame rearrangements, and the results were checked against IGoR. In a later analysis, TCR-TCR, TCR-HLA and TCR-CMV co-occurrence was scored with hypergeometric tests, and a repertoire-size bias correction was applied to TCR pairs. To estimate false discovery rates, a later analysis permuted the HLA or CMV assignments 20 times. In a later analysis, co-occurring TCRs were grouped using DBSCAN, and TCRdist sequence similarity was added for clustering within HLA-allele-positive subsets. Co-occurrence clustering excluded repertoires with fewer than 30,000 or more than 120,000 public chains, plus five with anomalous nucleotide sharing. Sourced from immuneACCESS, this table was stored by TCRdb with only in-frame sequences that have V and J called. A share of the clones is absent; for the studies checked, an unresolved V gene accounts for under half, and the remainder has no known explanation. V and J calls and clone size follow that table, whereas D and trimming were derived from the DNA. Counted in this sample were fewer than 150,000 clones; about 80% of them appeared once. The top ten clones comprise about 5% of the sample.

There are 14 amino acids in the CDR3, from cysteine to phenylalanine inclusive. Kept here is only the CDR3 DNA, which spans 42 bases and is read in frame from base 1. The germline V gene provides CDR1 SGHDT and CDR2 YYEEEE. V is pared back by 6 bases and J by 5 bases, with 18 bases lying between the germline termini. This chain joins TRBV5-6 to TRBJ2-7, and possibly TRBD2, on 6 matching bases. The sequencing sample was made of PBMCs. The TCR sequence derives from a male donor in good health and CMV-seronegative. The nucleotide sequence reads as follows: TGTGCCAGCACCCCGGGGGTTTTTGCCGACGAGCAGTACTTC. This yields the protein CASTPGVFADEQYF. Full variable domain (CDR3 extended with the reference TRBV5-6 and TRBJ2-7 proteins): DAGVTQSPTHLIKTRGQQVTLRCSPKSGHDTVSWYQQALGQGPQFIFQYYEEEERQRGNFPDRFSGHQFPNYSSELNVNALLLGDSALYLCASTPGVFADEQYFGPGTRLTVT.